This TCR beta chain was profiled in a study of Tregs in tolerant kidney transplant recipients. Study-level results: Antigen-driven expansion was suggested because donor-specific Tregs expanded more than all Tregs in tolerant patients. For some patients, primers changed over time, blocking nucleotide-level comparison.

In the case of this clone: Antigen: not known.

Clones were read by immunoSEQ multiplex PCR, and TCRdb kept only the in-frame ones, dropping some. The sample includes tens of thousands of clones, roughly 93% of them seen just once. There are 13 residues in the CDR3. Germline CDR1 reads KGHSH; CDR2 reads LQKENI. V dropped 3 bases and J dropped 7; count of bases not matched to a gene: 4. The nonmyeloablative bone marrow transplants came from related graft donors, with transient mixed chimerism. CD4+CD25+CD127- Tregs, CD4+CD25- non-Tregs, CD4 and CD8 cells were sorted. The sample here was CD4+ T cells from blood (PBMCs), taken 12 months after the transplant. This TCR was sampled from a human patient who received a combined kidney and bone marrow transplant. Some T cells may be graft donor cells. This chain connects TRBV18 to TRBJ2-7; 9 positions agree with TRBD1. Here the CDR3 DNA reads TGTGCCAGCTCACCCGCACAGGGGGCAGAGCAGTACTTC. This sequence encodes CASSPAQGAEQYF. Using reference TRBV18 and TRBJ2-7 for the parts outside the CDR3, the full variable domain is NAGVMQNPRHLVRRRGQEARLRCSPMKGHSHVYWYRQLPEEGLKFMVYLQKENIIDESGMPKERFSAEFPKEGPSILRIQQVVRGDSAAYFCASSPAQGAEQYFGPGTRLTVT.